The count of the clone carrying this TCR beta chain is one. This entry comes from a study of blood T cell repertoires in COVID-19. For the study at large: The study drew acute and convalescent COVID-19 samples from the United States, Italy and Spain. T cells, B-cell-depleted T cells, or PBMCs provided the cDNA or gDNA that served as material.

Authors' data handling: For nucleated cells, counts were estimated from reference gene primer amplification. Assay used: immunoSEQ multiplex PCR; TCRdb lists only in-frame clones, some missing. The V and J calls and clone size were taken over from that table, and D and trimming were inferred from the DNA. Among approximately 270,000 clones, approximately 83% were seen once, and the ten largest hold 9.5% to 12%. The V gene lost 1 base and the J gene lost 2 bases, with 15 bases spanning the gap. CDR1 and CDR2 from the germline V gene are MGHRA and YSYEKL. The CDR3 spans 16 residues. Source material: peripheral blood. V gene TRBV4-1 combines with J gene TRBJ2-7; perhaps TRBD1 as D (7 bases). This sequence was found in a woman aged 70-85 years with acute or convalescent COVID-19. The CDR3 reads CASSQAYPGGTYEQYF. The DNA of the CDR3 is TGCGCCAGCAGCCAAGCCTATCCAGGGGGGACCTACGAGCAGTACTTC.